Described below is a single TCR beta chain sequence and its context. The data belong to a study of shared clonotypes between healthy human individuals. The germline V and J ends were trimmed by 1 base and 0 bases, with 6 bases remaining between them. Germline V gene lookup returns CDR1 SEHNR and CDR2 FQNEAQ (reference sequence). The CDR3 spans 14 residues. The assay was immunoSEQ multiplex PCR, and TCRdb's table has in-frame clones only and misses some. The sample consists of millions of clones, 95% of them appearing once. The chain has TRBV7-9 and TRBJ1-1; D is unclear. The sequenced sample was naive CD4+ T cells sorted from blood. As for subset: CD45RA+ positively selected. This clonotype was sampled from a man younger than 35 in good health. The DNA for the CDR3 is TGTGCCAGCAGCTTAGACGCGCTGAACACTGAAGCTTTCTTT. This codes for CASSLDALNTEAFF.